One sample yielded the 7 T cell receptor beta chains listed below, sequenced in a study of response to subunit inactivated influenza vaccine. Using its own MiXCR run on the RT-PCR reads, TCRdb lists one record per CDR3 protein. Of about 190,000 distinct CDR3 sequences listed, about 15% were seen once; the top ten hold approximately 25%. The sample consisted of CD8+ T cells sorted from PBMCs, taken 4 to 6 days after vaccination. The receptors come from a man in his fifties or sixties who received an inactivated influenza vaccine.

For the CDR3, the DNA is TGTGCCAGCAGTTACGGGACAGGGACCATTTACGAGCAGTACTTC. Translating gives CASSYGTGTIYEQYF. This rearrangement joins TRBV6-5 to TRBJ2-7; 9 nucleotides match TRBD1. The V segment lost 2 bases and the J segment 4 bases; nucleotides outside the gene matches: 6. This CDR3 region has 15 residues. Germline V gene sequence: CDR1 MNHEY, CDR2 SVGAGI.

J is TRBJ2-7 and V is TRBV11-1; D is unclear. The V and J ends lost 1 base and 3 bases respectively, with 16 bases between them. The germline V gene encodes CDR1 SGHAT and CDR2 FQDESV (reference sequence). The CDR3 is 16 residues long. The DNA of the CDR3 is TGTGCCAGCAGCTTAGAGGCAGACCTGAGTTTCTACGAGCAGTACTTC. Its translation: CASSLEADLSFYEQYF.

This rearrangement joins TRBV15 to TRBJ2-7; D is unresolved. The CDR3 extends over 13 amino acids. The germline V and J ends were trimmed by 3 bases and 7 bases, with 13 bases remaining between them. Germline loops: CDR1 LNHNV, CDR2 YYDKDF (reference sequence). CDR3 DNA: TGTGCCACCAGCAGTCGAGCCCTGGGGGAGCAGTACTTC. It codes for CATSSRALGEQYF.

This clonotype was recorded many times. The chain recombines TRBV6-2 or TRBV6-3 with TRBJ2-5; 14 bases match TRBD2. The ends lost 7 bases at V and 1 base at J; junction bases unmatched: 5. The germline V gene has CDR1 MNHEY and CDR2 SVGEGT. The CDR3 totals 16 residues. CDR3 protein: CASTSTSGRAQETQYF. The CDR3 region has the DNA TGTGCCAGCACCTCGACTAGCGGGAGGGCCCAAGAGACCCAGTACTTC.

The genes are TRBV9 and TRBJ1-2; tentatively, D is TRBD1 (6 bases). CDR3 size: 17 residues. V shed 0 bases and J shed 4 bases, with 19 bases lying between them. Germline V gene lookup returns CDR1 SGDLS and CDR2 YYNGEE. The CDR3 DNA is TGTGCCAGCAGCGTAGGACCGGAGACAGGTGAATCCTATGGCTACACCTTC. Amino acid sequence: CASSVGPETGESYGYTF.

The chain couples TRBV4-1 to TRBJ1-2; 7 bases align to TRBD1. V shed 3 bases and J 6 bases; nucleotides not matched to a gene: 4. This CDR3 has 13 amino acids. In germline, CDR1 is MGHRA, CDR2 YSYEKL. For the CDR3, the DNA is TGCGCCAGCAGCCACCTAACAGGGGATGGCTACACCTTC. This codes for CASSHLTGDGYTF.

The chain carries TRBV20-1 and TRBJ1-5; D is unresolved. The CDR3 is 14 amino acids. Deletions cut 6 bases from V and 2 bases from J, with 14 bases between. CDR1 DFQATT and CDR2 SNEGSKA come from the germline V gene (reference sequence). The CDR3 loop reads CSAISTWGNQPQHF. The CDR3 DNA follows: TGCAGTGCGATCTCCACGTGGGGCAATCAGCCCCAGCATTTT.